A single sample is the source of the 8 T cell receptor beta chains below, sequenced in a study of T cell repertoires in cytomegalovirus infection. Each CDR3 protein gets one entry after TCRdb re-called the reads with MiXCR. The sample records approximately 750,000 distinct CDR3 sequences, 35% to 45% being singletons. Material: PBMCs. The receptors were gathered from a human donor in good health (CMV status not recorded). Some clones in this sample may be carry-over from other donors' samples.

The rearrangement joins TRBV27 to TRBJ2-7; D is perhaps TRBD1 (6 bases). Trimming removed 5 bases from V and 3 bases from J, with 20 bases in between. This CDR3 comprises 16 residues. Germline V CDR1 and CDR2: MNHEY, SMNVEV (reference sequence). The CDR3 DNA reads as TGTGCCAGCAGTCCCTCGACAGGCCACTCATACTACGAGCAGTACTTC. It yields the protein CASSPSTGHSYYEQYF.

This clonotype was observed a few times. The V and J genes are TRBV6-1 and TRBJ2-5; 10 bases align to TRBD1. J lost 5 bases, V lost 6 bases, and 9 bases had no gene match. The CDR3 is 15 residues long. From germline, CDR1 is MNHNS and CDR2 SASEGT. CDR3 sequence (DNA): TGTGCCAGCAGCCGGGACAGGGGAGTCGGTGAGACCCAGTACTTC. Its translation is CASSRDRGVGETQYF.

The table lists this clonotype with a few counts. The chain recombines TRBV6-1 with TRBJ2-2; 7 bases are shared with TRBD2. The CDR3 consists of 15 residues. Germline V gene data show CDR1 as MNHNS and CDR2 as SASEGT. The trim removed 1 base at V and 1 base at J, leaving 0 bases unmatched. The CDR3 sequence: CASSEGGGNTGELFF. The CDR3 bases are TGTGCCAGCAGTGAAGGGGGGGGGAACACCGGGGAGCTGTTTTTT.

With regard to this clonotype: The junction and the germline gene differ at one end; a read error may be behind it. J is TRBJ1-4 and V is TRBV4-1, with D maybe TRBD1 (5 bases). Germline V CDR1 and CDR2: MGHRA, YSYEKL. The CDR3 spans 16 residues. CDR3 in amino acids: CTSSQGGGGVNEKLFF. CDR3 DNA: TGCACCAGCAGCCAAGGTGGCGGAGGGGTTAATGAAAAACTGTTTTTT.

Notes on this clonotype: Given a much more abundant clone one base away, this may be a read error. CDR3 in DNA: TGTGCCAGCAGTTTAATAGGGAATAACTATGGCTACGCCTTC. Translation gives CASSLIGNNYGYAF. The gene calls are TRBV12-3 or TRBV12-4 and TRBJ1-2; D remains unclear. This CDR3 region has 14 residues.

V usage is TRBV19 and J usage is TRBJ2-1; TRBD2 aligns across 8 bases. Germline values: CDR1 LNHDA, CDR2 SQIVND (reference sequence). This CDR3 has 17 residues. The V and J ends lost 5 bases and 0 bases, in that order; junction bases with no gene match: 9. CDR3 nucleotides: TGTGCCAGTAGTGAGCTACTAGCGGAGAGCTCCTACAATGAGCAGTTCTTC. It is translated as CASSELLAESSYNEQFF.

In DNA form, the CDR3 reads TGTGCCAGCAGTTCACAGGGGGCGCAGGGCGCCAATGAGCAGTTCTTC. This sequence encodes CASSSQGAQGANEQFF. This chain links TRBV12-3 or TRBV12-4 with TRBJ2-1, with 9 bases that match TRBD1. This CDR3 has 16 residues. Trimming removed 4 bases from V and 6 bases from J; junction bases left unmatched: 10.

This sequence joins TRBV6-6 and TRBJ1-2, with D perhaps TRBD1 (6 bases). Germline V CDR1 and CDR2: MNHNY, SVGAGI (reference sequence). This CDR3 region has 14 residues. V was clipped by 2 bases and J by 1 base, with 8 bases between them. The CDR3 sequence: CASSYQGLNYGYTF. DNA of the CDR3: TGTGCCAGCAGTTACCAGGGGCTTAACTATGGCTACACCTTC.